The 25 T cell receptor beta chains below all came from one sample that was sequenced in a study of tumor-infiltrating lymphocytes in primary liver carcinoma (dated by TCRdb to the late 2010s). Without any cell sorting, total RNA and DNA were co-extracted from about 20-30 mg of bulk tissue using the AllPrep DNA/RNA mini kit. TCRdb shows the sequencer as Illumina HiSeq 2500. Using a constant-region primer and ProtoScript II reverse transcriptase, TCRbeta-specific cDNA was reverse-transcribed from about 540 ng total RNA. The TCRbeta libraries were prepared through three rounds of nested multiplex PCR following a slightly modified ARM-PCR procedure. The first two PCR rounds used multiplex TRBV1-TRBV30 forward primers with a Cbeta reverse primer, each for about 10 cycles. The public sequencing data were trimmed at Q25 with fastp and processed into clonotypes with MiXCR by TCRdb, which kept only in-frame beta chains. For every CDR3 protein sequence, its rows merge into one entry that carries the most common genes and DNA. This sample gives about 84,000 distinct CDR3 sequences in total; roughly 72% of them show up just once. The top ten clonotypes cover 15% to 20% of the sample.

The sequenced sample was liver tumor tissue from sampling region 1. In the paper's terms, the cell subset or site label means: tumor region T1, superior pole. These TCRs come from a man aged 40-49 years with primary liver carcinoma and hepatitis B virus infection.

A note on this clonotype: Compared with germline, one end of the junction differs, possibly owing to a read error. The chain links TRBV12-3 or TRBV12-4 to TRBJ2-7; D may correspond to TRBD1 or TRBD2 (5 bases each). The CDR3 is 15 amino acids. The CDR3 DNA is TGTGCCGGCAGTTTAGCAGGGACGGGAACCTACGAGCAGTACTTC. Protein product: CAGSLAGTGTYEQYF.

Note on this clonotype: An end of the junction does not agree with germline; a read error may underlie this. The chain carries TRBV6-6 and TRBJ2-1; D is unclear. CDR1 and CDR2 from the germline V gene are MNHNY and SVGAGI (reference sequence). The CDR3 consists of 16 residues. CDR3 amino acids: CTSSLTRRHPGNVQFF. As DNA, the CDR3 is TGTACCAGCAGTCTTACTCGCCGACATCCAGGAAATGTGCAGTTCTTC.

V is TRBV5-5 and J is TRBJ2-7; a possible D gene is TRBD2 (6 bases). Trimming left V 0 bases short and J 13 bases short, with 23 bases between. Germline values: CDR1 SGHKS, CDR2 YYEKEE (reference sequence). This CDR3 spans 15 amino acids. The CDR3 bases are TGTGCCAGCAGCTTGGAAGGGGACTCTAGTTACGAGGATTACTTC. This codes for CASSLEGDSSYEDYF.

In regard to this clonotype: Compared with germline, one end of the junction differs, possibly owing to a read error. The chain is built from TRBV11-2 and TRBJ2-7; 11 nucleotides align to TRBD2. Germline CDR1 is SGHAT and CDR2 is FQNNGV. CDR3 length equals 17 residues. The CDR3: CASRQGLAGSPFYEQYF. In nucleotides, the CDR3 is TGTGCCAGCAGGCAAGGACTAGCGGGTTCCCCTTTCTACGAACAGTACTTC.

Turning to this clonotype: Relative to the germline gene, one junction end is altered; a read error may explain this. The chain joins TRBV5-4 to TRBJ2-2; a weak D match, TRBD2 (5 bases). The CDR3 extends over 16 amino acids. The germline V gene encodes CDR1 SGHNT and CDR2 YYREEE (reference sequence). CDR3 sequence: CVSSLSSGLDTGELFF. Written as DNA, the CDR3 is TGTGTCAGCAGTTTATCAAGCGGTCTAGACACCGGGGAGCTGTTTTTT.

Turning to this clonotype: Because the CDR3 is missing its conserved closing phenylalanine or tryptophan, this is likely a read error. It is unclear where the CDR3 begins or ends on the DNA, so no DNA is shown, and the CDR3 is as TCRdb lists it. This sequence joins TRBV5-6 and TRBJ1-6. Both ends counted, the CDR3 spans 11 residues. Germline assignment: CDR1 SGHDT and CDR2 YYEEEE. CDR3 sequence: CASRQMGPLRL.

Comment on this clonotype: Relative to the germline gene, one junction end is altered; a read error may explain this. The CDR3 coding sequence is TGTGCCATCAGTGAAGTGGAGGGAGATCAGCCCCAGCATTTT. Encoded protein: CAISEVEGDQPQHF. The chain is built from TRBV6-1 and TRBJ1-5, with D unclear. Germline CDR1 is MNHNS and CDR2 is SASEGT. There are 14 residues in the CDR3.

Notes on this clonotype: Germline and junction disagree at one end, which may indicate a read error. The chain recombines TRBV29-1 with TRBJ2-1; 10 bases map to TRBD2. This CDR3 has 14 residues. Looked up from germline, CDR1 is SQVTM and CDR2 is ANQGSEA. CDR3 residues: CSVGLAGSYNEQSF. CDR3 DNA: TGCAGCGTTGGACTAGCGGGCTCCTACAATGAGCAGTCCTTC.

V and J are TRBV20-1 and TRBJ2-4, with D unresolved. Germline loops: CDR1 DFQATT, CDR2 SNEGSKA (reference sequence). The length of the CDR3 is 14 residues. Deletions cut 2 bases from V and 2 bases from J, with 10 bases between. The CDR3 DNA reads TGCAGTGCTAGAAGTGGAGTAACCAAAAACATTCAGTACTTC. This gives the protein CSARSGVTKNIQYF.

On this clonotype itself: At one boundary the junction diverges from the germline segment, which might be a read error. The chain combines TRBV12-3 or TRBV12-4 with TRBJ1-4, with D possibly matching TRBD1 (5 bases). The CDR3 is 14 residues long. Written as DNA, the CDR3 is TGTACCAGCAGCTCAACCGGGACCATAGAAAAACTGTTTTTT. Its translation: CTSSSTGTIEKLFF.

This clonotype has at least ten counts. This chain links TRBV2 with TRBJ1-5, with a weak D call TRBD1 (5 bases). Trimming took 4 bases from V and 1 from J, leaving 5 bases between them. CDR1 is SNHLY, CDR2 FYNNEI, per germline. The CDR3 is made up of 13 amino acids. CDR3 protein: CASSGQSNQPQHF. Here the CDR3 DNA reads TGTGCCAGCAGTGGACAGAGCAATCAGCCCCAGCATTTT.

Concerning this clonotype: This CDR3 is missing its conserved last phenylalanine or tryptophan, likely due to a read error. Because the CDR3's place on the DNA is in doubt, the DNA is left out and the CDR3 is given as listed by TCRdb. CDR3: CVSSLGRANEQLL. V usage is TRBV11-1 and J usage is TRBJ2-1; the tabulated D call, TRBD1, remains unverified against the DNA. CDR1 is SGHAT, CDR2 FQDESV, per germline (reference sequence). The CDR3 totals 13 residues, both ends included.

About this clonotype: A much larger clone differs by one base, so this may be a read error. The chain couples TRBV5-5 to TRBJ2-3; tentatively, D is TRBD1 or TRBD2 (5 bases each). Looked up from germline, CDR1 is SGHKS and CDR2 is YYEKEE (reference sequence). The CDR3 is made up of 15 amino acids. The CDR3 region has the DNA TGTGCCAGCAGCGGGGGATTCCTGGGCACAGATACGCATTATTTT. The encoded protein is CASSGGFLGTDTHYF.

Concerning this clonotype itself: A much more abundant neighbour one base away suggests this may be a read error. The chain has TRBV28 and TRBJ2-3; no firm D call. CDR3 length: 12 amino acids. V gave up 5 bases and J gave up 7 bases, with 10 bases separating them. The germline V gene encodes CDR1 MDHEN and CDR2 SYDVKM. CDR3 DNA sequence: TGTGCCAGCAGTCCCCCTTTGCATACGCAGTATTTT. Translating gives CASSPPLHTQYF.

The genes are TRBV11-2 and TRBJ1-1, with 9 bases identical to TRBD1. CDR3 size: 17 residues. The trim removed 5 bases at V and 11 bases at J, leaving 21 bases unmatched. CDR1 and CDR2 from the germline V gene are SGHAT and FQNNGV. The CDR3 reads CASSRMGGQGFGNEAFF. CDR3 coding DNA: TGTGCCAGCAGCCGAATGGGGGGACAGGGATTCGGCAATGAGGCTTTCTTT.

This chain joins TRBV9 and TRBJ2-1; the D gene is possibly TRBD1 (5 bases). The CDR3 covers 15 residues. V was trimmed by 1 base and J by 0 bases, leaving 8 bases between them. Germline assignment: CDR1 SGDLS and CDR2 YYNGEE. The CDR3 spells CASSVRTTSYNEQFF. CDR3 bases: TGTGCCAGCAGCGTAAGGACAACCTCCTACAATGAGCAGTTCTTC.

Worth noting for this clonotype: A much larger clone differs from this one at a single base, so this may be a read error. The chain couples TRBV10-3 to TRBJ2-3; no clear D. This CDR3 has 15 amino acids. CDR1 is ENHRY, CDR2 SYGVKD, per germline. The CDR3 reads CDISEATSSTDTQYF. CDR3 sequence (DNA): TGTGACATCAGTGAGGCTACTTCTAGCACAGATACGCAGTATTTT.

On this clonotype: Relative to the germline gene, one junction end is altered; a read error may explain this. The genes are TRBV12-3 or TRBV12-4 and TRBJ1-2; D not resolved. The CDR3 length is 14 residues. In DNA form, the CDR3 reads TGTGCCAGCAGTACGGGCCAGGCGACCTATGACTACACCTTC. It encodes CASSTGQATYDYTF.

This clonotype was seen once. A junction boundary mismatches the germline segment, possibly from a read error. The chain combines TRBV7-9 with TRBJ1-2; 9 bases match TRBD1. The CDR3 has 15 residues. Germline V gene lookup returns CDR1 SEHNR and CDR2 FQNEAQ (reference sequence). In nucleotides, the CDR3 is TGTGCCAGCAGCCACGGGACAGGGATTGGGTATGGCTACATCTTT. Translation gives CASSHGTGIGYGYIF.

With respect to this clonotype: One junction end does not reproduce the germline sequence, and a read error may be involved. The chain couples TRBV7-2 to TRBJ2-3; D call uncertain. The CDR3 contains 13 residues. Germline V gives CDR1 SGHTA, CDR2 FQGNSA. CDR3 nucleotide sequence: TGTGCCAGCAGCTGGCGGTACAGAGATATGCAGTATTTT. Translated, it gives CASSWRYRDMQYF.

This clonotype was picked up many times. The chain has TRBV28 and TRBJ1-6, with D possibly being TRBD1 (6 bases). V lost 2 bases and J lost 5, with 7 bases in between. Germline CDR1 reads MDHEN; CDR2 reads SYDVKM. This CDR3 spans 14 amino acids. CDR3: CASSLNRDNSPLHF. The CDR3 bases are TGTGCCAGCAGTTTAAACAGGGATAATTCACCCCTCCACTTT.

This clonotype was recorded at least ten times. V usage is TRBV5-5 and J usage is TRBJ1-5, with 11 bases aligning to TRBD1. The germline CDR1 and CDR2 sequences are SGHKS and YYEKEE (reference sequence). With 3 bases clipped from V and 7 bases from J, the junction kept 3 bases outside the gene matches. The CDR3 is 14 residues long. The CDR3, as DNA: TGTGCCAGCAGCTGGGGGACAGGGGGGCAGCCCCAGCATTTT. Translation: CASSWGTGGQPQHF.

This clonotype has ten or more counts. CDR3 sequence reads: CSVENTDTQYF. Here the CDR3 DNA reads TGCAGCGTTGAAAACACAGATACGCAGTATTTT. The V and J genes are TRBV29-1 and TRBJ2-3, with D uncertain. The ends were cut back, 2 bases at V and 2 bases at J, with 2 bases in the middle. The germline V gene encodes CDR1 SQVTM and CDR2 ANQGSEA. The CDR3 is made up of 11 amino acids.

CDR3 amino acids: CDTTLRTGGSDEQFF. The CDR3 nucleotides are TGTGACACCACCCTTCGAACGGGAGGTAGCGATGAGCAGTTCTTC. This sequence joins TRBV10-3 and TRBJ2-1, with 7 bases matching TRBD2. Germline CDR1 reads ENHRY; CDR2 reads SYGVKD. This CDR3 is 15 amino acids long.

A single count supports this clonotype. Relative to the germline gene, one junction end is altered; a read error may explain this. The chain combines TRBV29-1 with TRBJ1-2, with TRBD1 matching 8 bases. Germline-derived CDR1 and CDR2 are SQVTM and ANQGSEA. The CDR3 spans 13 residues. The CDR3, as DNA: TGCAGCGGCGAACAGGGGGGTCAGGGTGGCAACACCTTC. This codes for CSGEQGGQGGNTF.